Shown below are 28 T cell receptor beta chains from a single sample sequenced in a study of PD-L1 blockade in urothelial cancer. Time point described: pretreatment peripheral blood. Profiled with immunoSEQ multiplex PCR; TCRdb holds only in-frame clones, not every one. This sample yields 40,000 to 55,000 clones, of which approximately 86% are seen a single time; around 22% belongs to the top ten. The material was PBMCs, obtained around atezolizumab (anti-PD-L1) treatment. These receptors came from a man in his 60s with urothelial cancer.

V usage is TRBV10-2 and J usage is TRBJ1-1, with TRBD1 as a possible D gene (6 bases). CDR1 WSHSY and CDR2 SAAADI come from the germline V gene. The CDR3 length is 15 residues. V shed 2 bases and J shed 2 bases, with 12 bases lying between them. In nucleotides, the CDR3 is TGCGCCAGCAGTGAGCTAGGACAGACCAACACTGAAGCTTTCTTT. Its translation is CASSELGQTNTEAFF.

J is TRBJ2-7 and V is TRBV11-2; D gene ambiguous. This CDR3 spans 14 amino acids. V gave up 0 bases and J gave up 7 bases, with 13 bases separating them. Germline CDR1 SGHAT, CDR2 FQNNGV. CDR3 nucleotides: TGTGCCAGCAGCTTAGATCGGTTGACTGAGGAGCAGTACTTC. Encoded protein: CASSLDRLTEEQYF.

This chain joins TRBV5-6 and TRBJ1-2, with D uncertain. The CDR3 length is 13 residues. Trimming took 4 bases from V and 4 from J, leaving 11 bases between them. The germline gives CDR1 SGHDT, CDR2 YYEEEE. CDR3: CASSTSGGYGYTF. CDR3 sequence (DNA): TGTGCCAGCAGCACATCTGGCGGCTATGGCTACACCTTC.

The chain joins TRBV6-5 to TRBJ1-4; 10 bases map to TRBD1. This CDR3 spans 14 amino acids. Germline V gene sequence: CDR1 MNHEY, CDR2 SVGAGI. V was pared by 5 bases and J by 8 bases, with 5 bases of the junction left unmatched. The CDR3 sequence: CASSMTGGIEKLFF. The DNA of the CDR3 is TGTGCCAGCAGTATGACAGGGGGCATCGAAAAACTGTTTTTT.

V is TRBV10-3 and J is TRBJ2-1; TRBD1 agrees at 8 bases. The CDR3 has 15 amino acids. Germline trimming cut 0 bases from V and 7 bases from J; bases unmatched to any gene: 5. Germline values: CDR1 ENHRY, CDR2 SYGVKD. The CDR3 is CAISESPTGGNEQFF. For the CDR3, the DNA is TGTGCCATCAGTGAGTCGCCCACAGGGGGTAATGAGCAGTTCTTC.

V usage is TRBV7-2 and J usage is TRBJ1-2, with D uncertain. The CDR3 runs 13 residues. Germline V gene data show CDR1 as SGHTA and CDR2 as FQGNSA. V lost 5 bases, J lost 4 bases, and 11 bases lay in between. Here the CDR3 DNA reads TGTGCCAGCAGCGCCCCGGGGTTCTATGGCTACACCTTC. Translated: CASSAPGFYGYTF.

The chain uses TRBV29-1 and TRBJ1-1, with D maybe TRBD1 (6 bases). CDR1 and CDR2 (germline): SQVTM, ANQGSEA. The CDR3 totals 14 residues. V lost 7 bases and J 5 bases, leaving 20 bases between the germline ends. CDR3 region: CSAPTRGGGTEAFF. CDR3 coding DNA: TGCAGCGCCCCGACCCGGGGGGGCGGGACTGAAGCTTTCTTT.

The chain combines TRBV25-1 with TRBJ2-7, with 9 bases fitting TRBD1. This CDR3 is built from 13 residues. Looked up from germline, CDR1 is MGHDK and CDR2 is SYGVNS. The V and J ends lost 6 bases and 4 bases, in that order; junction bases with no gene match: 4. In nucleotides, the CDR3 is TGTGCCAGCAGCAGGACAGGGGTGTACGAGCAGTACTTC. Translation: CASSRTGVYEQYF.

The chain combines TRBV30 with TRBJ1-1, with D possibly TRBD1 on 5 matching bases. The V gene's germline CDR1 is GTSNPN and CDR2 SVGIG (reference sequence). V was clipped by 7 bases and J by 6 bases, with 12 bases between them. The CDR3 has 11 residues. The CDR3 reads CASQWGPEAFF. CDR3 bases: TGTGCCTCGCAATGGGGCCCTGAAGCTTTCTTT.

V gene TRBV7-2 combines with J gene TRBJ2-3; D is uncertain. Trimming stripped 5 bases from V and 2 bases from J, with 11 bases between. From germline, CDR1 is SGHTA and CDR2 FQGNSA. The CDR3 has 14 amino acids. CDR3 sequence reads: CASSQSMVTDTQYF. CDR3 nucleotide sequence: TGTGCCAGCAGCCAAAGCATGGTCACAGATACGCAGTATTTT.

The J gene is TRBJ2-5, the V gene TRBV5-4; 8 bases are a match to TRBD1. The germline gives CDR1 SGHNT, CDR2 YYREEE (reference sequence). CDR3 length equals 16 residues. Trimming at V came to 4 bases and at J to 3 bases, leaving 11 bases not matched to a gene. The CDR3 region has the DNA TGTGCCAGCAGCCCTCGAGCAGGGGGCGGAGAAGAGACCCAGTACTTC. This codes for CASSPRAGGGEETQYF.

The chain links TRBV5-6 to TRBJ1-4, with 9 bases identical to TRBD1. CDR1 and CDR2 (germline): SGHDT, YYEEEE. Trimming took 4 bases from V and 7 from J; bases not matched to a gene: 5. This CDR3 contains 14 residues. CDR3 amino acids: CASSRTGVREKLFF. The CDR3 DNA follows: TGTGCCAGCAGCCGGACAGGGGTGCGTGAAAAACTGTTTTTT.

The chain joins TRBV18 to TRBJ1-4; 9 bases fit TRBD1. V dropped 4 bases and J dropped 7; count of bases not matched to a gene: 4. There are 14 residues in the CDR3. Per germline, CDR1 KGHSH and CDR2 LQKENI. The CDR3 DNA reads TGTGCCAGCTCACGAAAGGACAGGGGTGAAAAACTGTTTTTT. Translating gives CASSRKDRGEKLFF. Variable domain in full (rest from reference TRBV18 and TRBJ1-4): NAGVMQNPRHLVRRRGQEARLRCSPMKGHSHVYWYRQLPEEGLKFMVYLQKENIIDESGMPKERFSAEFPKEGPSILRIQQVVRGDSAAYFCASSRKDRGEKLFFGSGTQLSVL.

The rearrangement uses TRBV7-2 and TRBJ2-7, with a tentative D call TRBD2 (7 bases). The CDR3 is 18 residues long. The V gene lost 3 bases and the J gene lost 2 bases, with 23 bases spanning the gap. CDR1 SGHTA and CDR2 FQGNSA come from the germline V gene. This chain's CDR3 is CASSFSIQARGATYEQYF. CDR3 nucleotides: TGTGCCAGCAGCTTTTCGATTCAGGCCCGGGGGGCGACCTACGAGCAGTACTTC.

The sample holds many counts of this clone. The CDR3 DNA reads TGTGCCAGCAGCAGGACAGGTATGAACACTGAAGCTTTCTTT. This gives the protein CASSRTGMNTEAFF. The chain couples TRBV7-9 to TRBJ1-1, with TRBD1 matching over 7 bases. Germline assignment: CDR1 SEHNR and CDR2 FQNEAQ (reference sequence). The CDR3 length is 14 residues. V dropped 5 bases and J dropped 0; count of bases not matched to a gene: 3.

The rearrangement uses TRBV27 and TRBJ1-2; 10 nucleotides agree with TRBD1. CDR1 is MNHEY, CDR2 SMNVEV, per germline (reference sequence). CDR3 size: 13 residues. Trimming cost V 7 bases and J 6 bases; bases outside gene matches: 5. CDR3 nucleotides: TGTGCCAGCAAAATCGACAGGGGGCATGGCTACACCTTC. Translating gives CASKIDRGHGYTF.

The gene calls are TRBV7-2 and TRBJ2-5, with TRBD1 matching over 10 bases. Trimming removed 7 bases from V and 1 base from J; junction bases left unmatched: 3. The CDR3 sequence is 14 residues long. Germline V gives CDR1 SGHTA, CDR2 FQGNSA. The CDR3 region is CASTRTGGQETQYF. In DNA form, the CDR3 reads TGTGCCAGCACCCGGACAGGGGGCCAAGAGACCCAGTACTTC. The variable domain in full, with the rest retrieved from reference TRBV7-2 and TRBJ2-5, is GAGVSQSPSNKVTEKGKDVELRCDPISGHTALYWYRQSLGQGLEFLIYFQGNSAPDKSGLPSDRFSAERTGGSVSTLTIQRTQQEDSAVYLCASTRTGGQETQYFGPGTRLLVL.

This clone turned up a few times. The CDR3: CASGRGTEAFF. The CDR3 DNA reads TGTGCCTCTGGGAGGGGCACTGAAGCTTTCTTT. The rearrangement links TRBV25-1 to TRBJ1-1; perhaps TRBD1 as D (5 bases). V lost 11 bases to trimming and J lost 4 bases, with 11 bases between them. The V gene's germline CDR1 is MGHDK and CDR2 SYGVNS. The CDR3 has 11 residues.

CDR3: CASSAGTRDTQYF. CDR3 DNA: TGTGCCAGCAGCGCGGGGACTCGAGATACGCAGTATTTT. The genes are TRBV9 and TRBJ2-3; a weak D match, TRBD2 (6 bases). V was shortened by 3 bases and J by 5 bases, with 10 bases between the two germline ends. Germline V lookup: CDR1 SGDLS, CDR2 YYNGEE. CDR3 length: 13 amino acids.

The rearrangement links TRBV6-6 to TRBJ1-1; possible D gene TRBD1, 5 bases. This CDR3 contains 15 residues. The germline V and J ends were trimmed by 2 bases and 1 base, with 11 bases remaining between them. Germline lookup yields CDR1 MNHNY and CDR2 SVGAGI (reference sequence). Here the CDR3 reads CASSYKARANTEAFF. In DNA form, the CDR3 reads TGTGCCAGCAGTTACAAGGCCAGGGCGAACACTGAAGCTTTCTTT.

This chain connects TRBV5-1 to TRBJ2-1; D is unclear. V was clipped by 3 bases and J by 2 bases, with 6 bases between them. In germline, CDR1 is SGHRS, CDR2 YFSETQ. The CDR3 consists of 13 residues. The DNA of the CDR3 is TGCGCCAGCAGCTCCCAGACCTACAATGAGCAGTTCTTC. This gives the protein CASSSQTYNEQFF.

This clone has more than one count but fewer than ten. V usage is TRBV5-1 and J usage is TRBJ1-1; weak D call: TRBD1 (6 bases). Germline V gene data show CDR1 as SGHRS and CDR2 as YFSETQ. This CDR3 is 15 amino acids long. The V gene lost 5 bases and the J gene lost 1 base, with 15 bases spanning the gap. The CDR3 here is CASRDSQLANTEAFF. CDR3 DNA: TGCGCCAGCAGGGACAGCCAACTTGCGAACACTGAAGCTTTCTTT.

The genes are TRBV11-2 and TRBJ1-2; the match to TRBD1 covers 8 bases. CDR3 length equals 13 residues. Trimming took 3 bases from V and 5 from J; bases not matched to a gene: 2. Germline lookup yields CDR1 SGHAT and CDR2 FQNNGV. The CDR3 loop reads CASSFDRGYGYTF. As DNA, the CDR3 is TGTGCCAGCAGCTTCGACAGGGGATATGGCTACACCTTC.

The chain uses TRBV29-1 and TRBJ1-1; 9 bases align to TRBD1. Trimming took 7 bases from V and 6 from J; bases not matched to a gene: 12. The CDR3 runs 14 residues. The germline V gene has CDR1 SQVTM and CDR2 ANQGSEA. The CDR3 protein is CSGVSRGQGSEAFF. DNA for the CDR3: TGCAGCGGGGTGAGCCGCGGACAGGGGTCTGAAGCTTTCTTT.

The CDR3 spells CASSLVGPFEQYF. CDR3 sequence (DNA): TGTGCCAGCAGCTTAGTGGGCCCTTTCGAGCAGTACTTC. This chain links TRBV7-9 with TRBJ2-7; D remains unclear. V was cut by 1 base and J by 6 bases, with 10 bases left in between. CDR3 length: 13 amino acids. Germline assignment: CDR1 SEHNR and CDR2 FQNEAQ (reference sequence).

V and J are TRBV5-6 and TRBJ2-7; 11 nucleotides agree with TRBD2. The CDR3 is 17 residues long. Trimming removed 0 bases from V and 4 bases from J; junction bases left unmatched: 9. Germline CDR1 reads SGHDT; CDR2 reads YYEEEE. The DNA for the CDR3 is TGTGCCAGCAGCTTGGCCTTCACACTAGCGGGAGCATACGAGCAGTACTTC. Amino acids: CASSLAFTLAGAYEQYF.

This chain links TRBV25-1 with TRBJ2-2, with TRBD2 matching over 11 bases. The junction had 1 base not matched to a gene; V was cut back by 4 bases and J by 3 bases. The germline V gene encodes CDR1 MGHDK and CDR2 SYGVNS. CDR3 length: 15 residues. For the CDR3, the DNA is TGTGCCAGCAGTGCTAGCGGGAGGTACACCGGGGAGCTGTTTTTT. Amino acids: CASSASGRYTGELFF.

The rearrangement links TRBV9 to TRBJ2-5, with 9 bases aligning to TRBD1. V lost 0 bases to trimming and J lost 2 bases; unmatched junction nucleotides: 2. CDR3 size: 15 residues. CDR1 and CDR2 (germline): SGDLS, YYNGEE. The CDR3 sequence is CASSVVGQGQETQYF. CDR3 in DNA: TGTGCCAGCAGCGTAGTGGGACAGGGACAAGAGACCCAGTACTTC.